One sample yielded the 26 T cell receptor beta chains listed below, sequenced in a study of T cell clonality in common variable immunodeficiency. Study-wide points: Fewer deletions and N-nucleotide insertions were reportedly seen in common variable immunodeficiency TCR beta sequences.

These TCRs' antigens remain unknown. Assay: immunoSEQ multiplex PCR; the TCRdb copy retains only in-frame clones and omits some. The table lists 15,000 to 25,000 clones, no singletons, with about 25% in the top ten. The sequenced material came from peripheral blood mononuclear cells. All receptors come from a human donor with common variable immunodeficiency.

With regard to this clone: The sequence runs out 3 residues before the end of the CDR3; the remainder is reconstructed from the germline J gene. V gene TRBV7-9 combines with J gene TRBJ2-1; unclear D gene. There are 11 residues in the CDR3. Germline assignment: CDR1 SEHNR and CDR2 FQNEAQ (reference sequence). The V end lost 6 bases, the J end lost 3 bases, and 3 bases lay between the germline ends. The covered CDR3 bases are TGTGCCAGCAGATACTACAATGAG. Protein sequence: CASRYYNE. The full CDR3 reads CASRYYNEQFF.

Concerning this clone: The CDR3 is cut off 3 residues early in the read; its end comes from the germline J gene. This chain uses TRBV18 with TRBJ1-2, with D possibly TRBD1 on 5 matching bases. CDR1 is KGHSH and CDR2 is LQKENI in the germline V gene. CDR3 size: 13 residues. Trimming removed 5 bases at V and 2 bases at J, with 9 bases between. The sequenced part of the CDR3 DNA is TGTGCCAGCTCATCCGACAGAAACTATGGC. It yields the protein CASSSDRNYG. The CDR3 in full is CASSSDRNYGYTF.

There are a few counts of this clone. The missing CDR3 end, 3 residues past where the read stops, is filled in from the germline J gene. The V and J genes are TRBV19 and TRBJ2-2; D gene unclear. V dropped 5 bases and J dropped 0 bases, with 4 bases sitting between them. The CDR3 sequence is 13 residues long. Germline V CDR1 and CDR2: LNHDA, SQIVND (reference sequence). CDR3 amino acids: CASSSTNTGELFF. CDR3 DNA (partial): TGTGCCAGTAGTTCAACGAACACCGGGGAG.

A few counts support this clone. This chain's CDR3 is CSAHKAWFGDEQFF. CDR3 DNA (partial): TGCAGTGCCCATAAAGCGTGGTTTGGCGATGAG. This sequence joins TRBV20-1 and TRBJ2-1; D gene unclear. The read stops 3 residues short of the end of the CDR3; the missing end is completed from the germline J gene. The CDR3 has 14 amino acids. V was cut by 6 bases and J by 8 bases, with 20 bases left in between. Germline values: CDR1 DFQATT, CDR2 SNEGSKA (reference sequence).

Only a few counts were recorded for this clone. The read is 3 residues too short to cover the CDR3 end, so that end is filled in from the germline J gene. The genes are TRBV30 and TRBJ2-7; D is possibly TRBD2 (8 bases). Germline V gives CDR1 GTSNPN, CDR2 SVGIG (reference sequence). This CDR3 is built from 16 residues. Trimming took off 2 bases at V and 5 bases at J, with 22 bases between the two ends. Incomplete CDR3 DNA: TGTGCCTGGAGTAGGGAGGGGGCGGGAGGTTTGAACGAG. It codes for CAWSREGAGGLNE. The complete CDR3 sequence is CAWSREGAGGLNEQYF.

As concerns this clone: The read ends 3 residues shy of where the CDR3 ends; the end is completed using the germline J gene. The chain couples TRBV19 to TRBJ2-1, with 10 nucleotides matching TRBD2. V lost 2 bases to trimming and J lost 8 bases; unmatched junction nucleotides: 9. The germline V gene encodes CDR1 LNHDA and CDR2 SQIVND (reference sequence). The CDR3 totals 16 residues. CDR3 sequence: CASSILAGVTVDEQFF. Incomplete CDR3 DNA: TGTGCCAGTAGTATACTAGCGGGAGTTACGGTAGATGAG.

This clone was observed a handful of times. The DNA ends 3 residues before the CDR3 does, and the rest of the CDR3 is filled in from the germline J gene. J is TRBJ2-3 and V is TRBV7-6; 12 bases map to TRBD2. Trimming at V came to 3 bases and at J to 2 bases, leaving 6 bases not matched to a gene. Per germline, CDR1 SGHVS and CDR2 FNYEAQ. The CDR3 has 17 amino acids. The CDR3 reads CASSFRGLAGPTDTQYF. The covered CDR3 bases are TGTGCCAGCAGCTTTAGGGGACTAGCGGGCCCCACAGATACG.

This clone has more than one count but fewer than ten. CDR3 DNA (partial): TGTGCCAGCATGCCAGGACAGGGGTTCGTTAATGAG. As protein: CASMPGQGFVNE. The whole CDR3 protein is CASMPGQGFVNEQFF. This chain uses TRBV7-8 with TRBJ2-1; 9 bases map to TRBD1. The sequenced fragment ends 3 residues before the CDR3 boundary, so the rest is inferred from the germline J gene. The junction had 11 bases not matched to a gene; V was cut back by 7 bases and J by 7 bases. Germline CDR1 SGHVS, CDR2 FQNEAQ. The CDR3 spans 15 residues.

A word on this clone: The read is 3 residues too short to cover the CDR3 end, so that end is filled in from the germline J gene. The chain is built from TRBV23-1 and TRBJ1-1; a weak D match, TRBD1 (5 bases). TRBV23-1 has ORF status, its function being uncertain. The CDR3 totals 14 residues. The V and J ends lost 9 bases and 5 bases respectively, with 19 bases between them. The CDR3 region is CARYSLRGGTEAFF. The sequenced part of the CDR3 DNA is TGCGCCAGGTATTCTTTAAGGGGAGGGACTGAA.

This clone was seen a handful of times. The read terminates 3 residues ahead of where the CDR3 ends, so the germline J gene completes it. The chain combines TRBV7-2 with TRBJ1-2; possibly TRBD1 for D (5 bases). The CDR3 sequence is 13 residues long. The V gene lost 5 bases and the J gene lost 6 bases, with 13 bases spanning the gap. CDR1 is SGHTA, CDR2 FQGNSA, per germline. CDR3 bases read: TGTGCCAGCAGCCTAACAGGAGTACATGGC. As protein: CASSLTGVHG. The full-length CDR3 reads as CASSLTGVHGYTF.

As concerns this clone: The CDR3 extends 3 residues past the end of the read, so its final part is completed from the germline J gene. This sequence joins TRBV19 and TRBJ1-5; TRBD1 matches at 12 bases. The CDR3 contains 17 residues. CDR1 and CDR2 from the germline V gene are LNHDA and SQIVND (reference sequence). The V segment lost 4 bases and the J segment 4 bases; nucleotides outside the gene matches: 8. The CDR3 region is CASSRGQGANQNQPQHF. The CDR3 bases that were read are TGTGCCAGTAGTAGGGGACAGGGGGCGAATCAAAATCAGCCC.

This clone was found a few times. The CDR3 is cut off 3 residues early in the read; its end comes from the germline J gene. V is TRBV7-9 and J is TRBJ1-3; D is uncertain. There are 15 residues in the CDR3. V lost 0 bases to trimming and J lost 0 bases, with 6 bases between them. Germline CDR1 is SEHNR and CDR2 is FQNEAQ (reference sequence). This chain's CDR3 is CASSLASSSGNTIYF. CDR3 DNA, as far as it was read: TGTGCCAGCAGCTTAGCGTCCAGCTCTGGAAACACC.

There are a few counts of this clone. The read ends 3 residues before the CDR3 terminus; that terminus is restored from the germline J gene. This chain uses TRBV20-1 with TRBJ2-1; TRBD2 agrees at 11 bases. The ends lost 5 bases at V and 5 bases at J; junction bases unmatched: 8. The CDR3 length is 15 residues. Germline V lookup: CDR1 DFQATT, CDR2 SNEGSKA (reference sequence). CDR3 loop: CSASQLAGAHNEQFF. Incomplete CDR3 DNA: TGCAGTGCTTCTCAACTAGCGGGGGCCCACAATGAG.

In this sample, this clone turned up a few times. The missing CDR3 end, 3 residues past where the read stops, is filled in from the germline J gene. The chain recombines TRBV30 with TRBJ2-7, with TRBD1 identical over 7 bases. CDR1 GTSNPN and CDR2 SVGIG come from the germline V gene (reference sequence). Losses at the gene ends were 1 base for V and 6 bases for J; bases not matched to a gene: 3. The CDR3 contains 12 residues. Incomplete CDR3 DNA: TGTGCCTGGAGTGGATCAGGGGGCGAG. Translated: CAWSGSGGE. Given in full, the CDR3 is CAWSGSGGEQYF. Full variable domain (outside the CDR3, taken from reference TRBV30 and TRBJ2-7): SQTIHQWPATLVQPVGSPLSLECTVEGTSNPNLYWYRQAAGRGLQLLFYSVGIGQISSEVPQNLSASRPQDRQFILSSKKLLLSDSGFYLCAWSGSGGEQYFGPGTRLTVT.

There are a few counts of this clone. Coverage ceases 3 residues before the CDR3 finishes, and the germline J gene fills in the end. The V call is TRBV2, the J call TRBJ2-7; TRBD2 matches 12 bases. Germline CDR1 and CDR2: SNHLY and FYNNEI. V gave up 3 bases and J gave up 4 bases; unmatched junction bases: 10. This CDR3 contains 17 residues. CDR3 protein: CASSERALAGGKYEQYF. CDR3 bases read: TGTGCCAGCAGTGAGAGGGCTCTAGCGGGAGGGAAATACGAG.

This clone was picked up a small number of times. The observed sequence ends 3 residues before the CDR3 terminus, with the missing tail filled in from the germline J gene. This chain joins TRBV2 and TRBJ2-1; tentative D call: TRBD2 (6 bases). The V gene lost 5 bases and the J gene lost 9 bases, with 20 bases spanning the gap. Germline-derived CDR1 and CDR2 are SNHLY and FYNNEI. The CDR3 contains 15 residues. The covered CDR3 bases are TGTGCCAGCAGTATGACTAGTTTGGGAGGAGGTGAG. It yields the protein CASSMTSLGGGE. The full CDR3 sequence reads CASSMTSLGGGEQFF.

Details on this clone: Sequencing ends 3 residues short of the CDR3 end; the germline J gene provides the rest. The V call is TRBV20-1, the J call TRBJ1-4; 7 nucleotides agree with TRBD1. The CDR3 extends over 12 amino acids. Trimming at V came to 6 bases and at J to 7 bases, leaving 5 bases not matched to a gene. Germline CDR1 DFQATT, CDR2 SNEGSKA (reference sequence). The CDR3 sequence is CSAKTGSEKLFF. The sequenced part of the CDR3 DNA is TGCAGTGCCAAGACAGGGAGTGAAAAA.

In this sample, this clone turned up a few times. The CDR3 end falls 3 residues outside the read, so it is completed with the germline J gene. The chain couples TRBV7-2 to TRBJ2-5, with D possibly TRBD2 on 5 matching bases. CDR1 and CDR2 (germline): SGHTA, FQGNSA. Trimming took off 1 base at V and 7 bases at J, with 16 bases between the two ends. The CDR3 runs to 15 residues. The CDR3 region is CASSLGSLGGMTQYF. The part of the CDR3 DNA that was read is TGTGCCAGCAGCTTAGGTAGCTTAGGAGGTATGACC.

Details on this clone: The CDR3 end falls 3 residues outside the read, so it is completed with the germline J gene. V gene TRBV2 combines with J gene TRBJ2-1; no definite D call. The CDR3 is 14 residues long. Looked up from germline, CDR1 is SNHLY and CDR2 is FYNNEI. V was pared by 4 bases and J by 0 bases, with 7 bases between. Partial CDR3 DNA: TGTGCCAGCAGTGCTTACAGCTCCTACAATGAG. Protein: CASSAYSSYNE. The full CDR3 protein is CASSAYSSYNEQFF. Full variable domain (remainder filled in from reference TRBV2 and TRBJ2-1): EPEVTQTPSHQVTQMGQEVILRCVPISNHLYFYWYRQILGQKVEFLVSFYNNEISEKSEIFDDQFSVERPDGSNFTLKIRSTKLEDSAMYFCASSAYSSYNEQFFGPGTRLTVL.

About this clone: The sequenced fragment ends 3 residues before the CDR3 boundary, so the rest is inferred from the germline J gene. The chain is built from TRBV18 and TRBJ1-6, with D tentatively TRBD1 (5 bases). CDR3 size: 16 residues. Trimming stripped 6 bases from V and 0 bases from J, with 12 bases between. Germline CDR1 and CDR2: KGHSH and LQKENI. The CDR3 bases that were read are TGTGCCAGCTCGATGGGACTGAGCTCCTATAATTCACCC. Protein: CASSMGLSSYNSP. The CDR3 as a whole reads CASSMGLSSYNSPLHF.

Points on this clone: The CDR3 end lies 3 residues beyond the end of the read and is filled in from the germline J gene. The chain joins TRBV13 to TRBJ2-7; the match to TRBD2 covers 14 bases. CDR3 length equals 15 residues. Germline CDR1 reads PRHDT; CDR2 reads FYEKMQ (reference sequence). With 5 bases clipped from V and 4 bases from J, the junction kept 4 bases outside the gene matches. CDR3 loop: CASSPRTSGGYEQYF. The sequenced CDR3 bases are TGTGCCAGCAGCCCCCGGACTAGCGGGGGGTACGAG.

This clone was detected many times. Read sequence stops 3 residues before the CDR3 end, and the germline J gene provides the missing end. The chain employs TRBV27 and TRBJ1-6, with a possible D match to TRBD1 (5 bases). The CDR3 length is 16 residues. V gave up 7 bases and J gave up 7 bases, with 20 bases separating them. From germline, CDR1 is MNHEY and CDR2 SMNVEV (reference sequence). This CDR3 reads CASKAGDGYQNSPLHF. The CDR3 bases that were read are TGTGCCAGCAAAGCGGGGGACGGATACCAAAATTCACCC.

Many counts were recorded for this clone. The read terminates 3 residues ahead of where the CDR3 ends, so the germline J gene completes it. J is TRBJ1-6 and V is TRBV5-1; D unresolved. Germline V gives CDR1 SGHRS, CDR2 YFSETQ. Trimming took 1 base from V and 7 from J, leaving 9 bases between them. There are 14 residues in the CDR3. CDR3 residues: CASSLSGFNSPLHF. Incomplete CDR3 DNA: TGCGCCAGCAGCTTGTCCGGGTTCAATTCACCC.

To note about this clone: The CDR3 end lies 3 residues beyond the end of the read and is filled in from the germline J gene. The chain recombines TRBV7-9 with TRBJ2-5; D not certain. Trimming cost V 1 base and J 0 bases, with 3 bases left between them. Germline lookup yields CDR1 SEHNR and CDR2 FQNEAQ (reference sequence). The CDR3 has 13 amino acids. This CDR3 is CASSLDNQETQYF. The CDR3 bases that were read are TGTGCCAGCAGCTTAGATAACCAAGAGACC.

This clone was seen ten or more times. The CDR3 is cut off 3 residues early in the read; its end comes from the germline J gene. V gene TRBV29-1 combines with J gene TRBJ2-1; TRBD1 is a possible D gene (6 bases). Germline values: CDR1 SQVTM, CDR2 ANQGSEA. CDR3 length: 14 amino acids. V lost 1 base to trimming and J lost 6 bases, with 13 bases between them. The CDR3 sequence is CSVEVGAVPNEQFF. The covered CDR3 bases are TGCAGCGTTGAAGTGGGGGCAGTTCCCAATGAG.

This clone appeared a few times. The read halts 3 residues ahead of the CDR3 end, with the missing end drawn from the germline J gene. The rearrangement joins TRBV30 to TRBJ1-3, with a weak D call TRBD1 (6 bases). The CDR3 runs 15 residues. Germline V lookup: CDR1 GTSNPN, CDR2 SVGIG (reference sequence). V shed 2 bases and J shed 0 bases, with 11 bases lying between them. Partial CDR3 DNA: TGTGCCTGGAGTAGACGGACAGTCTCTGGAAACACC. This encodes CAWSRRTVSGNT. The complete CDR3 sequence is CAWSRRTVSGNTIYF. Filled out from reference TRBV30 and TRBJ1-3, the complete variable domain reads SQTIHQWPATLVQPVGSPLSLECTVEGTSNPNLYWYRQAAGRGLQLLFYSVGIGQISSEVPQNLSASRPQDRQFILSSKKLLLSDSGFYLCAWSRRTVSGNTIYFGEGSWLTVV.